These 5 T cell receptor beta chains came from one sample sequenced in a study of regulatory T cells in long-lasting Graves disease. CDR3 regions were amplified by Arm-PCR using iRepertoire HTBI primers to build TCR beta libraries. TCRdb processed the multiplex PCR reads anew with MiXCR; each CDR3 protein has one entry. The repertoire has a few hundred thousand distinct CDR3 sequences, 14% of them found once; the top ten carry approximately 15%. Specified time point: newly diagnosed GD, antithyroid drugs for less than 3 months. PBMCs were the source of the RNA used for TCR sequencing. The sample was also reused in another study, on T cells in Graves' hyperthyroidism and ophthalmopathy.

This specimen consisted of peripheral blood mononuclear cells (PBMCs), obtained at new diagnosis, from a patient treated with antithyroid drugs. These receptor sequences come from a woman in her fifties or sixties with Graves disease.

This clonotype was observed at least ten times. The chain links TRBV20-1 to TRBJ2-5; the match to TRBD2 covers 15 bases. CDR1 is DFQATT, CDR2 SNEGSKA, per germline (reference sequence). This CDR3 is 16 amino acids long. With 3 bases clipped from V and 5 bases from J, the junction kept 7 bases outside the gene matches. CDR3 coding DNA: TGCAGTGCTAGCCCAACCGGGACTAGCGGGAGGGAGACCCAGTACTTC. Residues: CSASPTGTSGRETQYF.

The chain has TRBV4-2 and TRBJ2-1, with 8 bases matching TRBD2. Germline CDR1 is LGHNA and CDR2 is YNFKEQ. The CDR3 is made up of 16 amino acids. The J segment lost 3 bases and the V segment lost 3 bases, leaving 7 bases of the junction unmatched. CDR3 coding DNA: TGTGCCAGCAGCCAGGTACTAGCGGTAGTCTACAATGAGCAGTTCTTC. Encoded protein: CASSQVLAVVYNEQFF.

This clonotype was seen a few times. The chain is built from TRBV6-5 and TRBJ2-1; the match to TRBD2 covers 9 bases. V lost 3 bases and J lost 3; bases outside the gene matches: 6. The germline V gene has CDR1 MNHEY and CDR2 SVGAGI. CDR3 length: 16 amino acids. CDR3 in amino acids: CASSYGGLANYNEQFF. CDR3 bases: TGTGCCAGCAGTTATGGTGGACTAGCGAACTACAATGAGCAGTTCTTC.

This sequence joins TRBV11-2 and TRBJ2-7; D call uncertain. The CDR3 contains 14 residues. V lost 4 bases and J 5 bases, leaving 15 bases between the germline ends. Germline assignment: CDR1 SGHAT and CDR2 FQNNGV. The CDR3 DNA reads TGTGCCAGCAGCTCTTTTTTGGAACCCGACGAGCAGTACTTC. Protein product: CASSSFLEPDEQYF.

This clonotype occurred many times. V usage is TRBV7-9 and J usage is TRBJ2-1; D is uncertain. The CDR3 extends over 13 amino acids. V was cut by 1 base and J by 9 bases, with 10 bases left in between. CDR1 and CDR2 (germline): SEHNR, FQNEAQ (reference sequence). DNA for the CDR3: TGTGCCAGCAGCTTAGACCCGTGGGGTGAGCAGTTCTTC. It translates to CASSLDPWGEQFF.